A single sample gave rise to the 21 T cell receptor beta chains below, sequenced in a study of T-cell reconstitution after alpha-beta-depleted transplantation in children. The TCRbeta library was prepared with unique molecular identifiers. A single record per CDR3 protein comes from TCRdb applying MiXCR to the PCR reads. The sample shows 150,000 to 250,000 distinct CDR3 sequences, 6.3% of them seen only once. Sequenced material: PBMCs, taken before TCRalphabeta/CD19-depleted stem cell transplant. These TCRs come from a girl under two years old with combined immunodeficiency, due to receive a stem cell transplant.

CDR3 amino acids: CASSFGLDEQYF. CDR3 DNA sequence: TGTGCCAGCAGTTTTGGGTTGGACGAGCAGTACTTC. The genes are TRBV12-3 or TRBV12-4 and TRBJ2-7; no definite D call. The CDR3 extends over 12 amino acids. Between the trimmed V and J ends, which lost 3 bases and 5 bases, there was a span of 8 bases.

This clonotype was seen repeatedly, ten times or more. V is TRBV10-3 and J is TRBJ2-2, with TRBD2 identical over 10 bases. Germline values: CDR1 ENHRY, CDR2 SYGVKD. J gave up 3 bases and V 10 bases, and 11 bases lay outside the gene matches. The CDR3 totals 16 residues. CDR3 amino acids: CANGNLAGDYTGELFF. For the CDR3, the DNA is TGTGCCAACGGGAATCTAGCGGGAGACTACACCGGGGAGCTGTTTTTT.

In this sample, this clonotype turned up many times. The chain couples TRBV12-3 or TRBV12-4 to TRBJ2-3, with 11 bases that match TRBD2. Trimming removed 3 bases from V and 4 bases from J; junction bases left unmatched: 9. The CDR3 totals 17 residues. The CDR3 reads CASSFETSGEDPDTQYF. The CDR3 DNA follows: TGTGCCAGCAGTTTTGAGACTAGCGGGGAGGACCCAGATACGCAGTATTTT.

This clonotype appeared many times. The V and J genes are TRBV3-1 and TRBJ2-5; D gene uncertain. V was cut by 0 bases and J by 4 bases, with 9 bases left in between. This CDR3 has 14 amino acids. Per the germline V gene, CDR1 is LGHDT and CDR2 is YNNKEL (reference sequence). The CDR3 coding sequence is TGTGCCAGCAGCCAAGAGACGAAGGGAGAGACCCAGTACTTC. This sequence encodes CASSQETKGETQYF.

This clonotype was picked up many times. CDR3 amino acids: CASSAIAGGPRFSDDTQYF. In DNA form, the CDR3 reads TGTGCCAGCAGCGCCATAGCGGGAGGGCCGAGGTTCTCTGACGATACGCAGTATTTT. The V and J genes are TRBV11-1 and TRBJ2-3; TRBD2 matches at 11 bases. In germline, CDR1 is SGHAT, CDR2 FQDESV (reference sequence). The CDR3 consists of 19 residues. J lost 6 bases, V lost 5 bases, and 19 bases had no gene match.

The chain is built from TRBV7-3 and TRBJ2-1; 7 bases match TRBD2. The trim removed 3 bases at V and 3 bases at J, leaving 5 bases unmatched. The V gene's germline CDR1 is SGHTA and CDR2 FQGTGA. This CDR3 has 15 amino acids. CDR3 loop: CASSLASGIYNEQFF. CDR3 DNA: TGTGCCAGCAGCTTGGCTAGCGGTATCTACAATGAGCAGTTCTTC.

V usage is TRBV12-3 or TRBV12-4 and J usage is TRBJ1-1, with D maybe TRBD1 (5 bases). Between the trimmed V and J ends, which lost 10 bases and 5 bases, there was a span of 11 bases. The length of the CDR3 is 11 residues. Here the CDR3 DNA reads TGTGCCACCCGGGGCACTACTGAAGCTTTCTTT. It specifies CATRGTTEAFF.

This clonotype was found many times. The CDR3 DNA reads as TGTGCCAGCAGCCAATCGAAGATCTACGAGCAGTACTTC. Translation gives CASSQSKIYEQYF. The rearrangement links TRBV16 to TRBJ2-7; D uncertain. V was clipped by 0 bases and J by 3 bases, with 6 bases between them. The germline gives CDR1 KGHSY, CDR2 FQNENV. The CDR3 is 13 residues long.

There are many counts of this clonotype. V and J are TRBV7-9 and TRBJ2-4; 11 bases map to TRBD2. V lost 2 bases to trimming and J lost 0 bases; unmatched junction nucleotides: 3. Germline-derived CDR1 and CDR2 are SEHNR and FQNEAQ (reference sequence). The CDR3 sequence is 17 residues long. CDR3 coding DNA: TGTGCCAGCAGCTTAATAGCGGGGGGGCCAGCCAAAAACATTCAGTACTTC. Amino acid sequence: CASSLIAGGPAKNIQYF. The whole variable domain, remainder taken from reference TRBV7-9 and TRBJ2-4, is DTGVSQNPRHKITKRGQNVTFRCDPISEHNRLYWYRQTLGQGPEFLTYFQNEAQLEKSRLLSDRFSAERPKGSFSTLEIQRTEQGDSAMYLCASSLIAGGPAKNIQYFGAGTRLSVL.

This clonotype was seen at least ten times. This chain connects TRBV7-9 to TRBJ2-3; D assignment may be TRBD1 or TRBD2 (5 bases each). V lost 3 bases and J lost 4, with 11 bases in between. The length of the CDR3 is 14 residues. CDR1 is SEHNR, CDR2 FQNEAQ, per germline (reference sequence). CDR3 DNA: TGTGCCAGCAGCTTCTTGAGGGGACCAGATACGCAGTATTTT. This gives the protein CASSFLRGPDTQYF.

This clonotype was recorded at least ten times. V usage is TRBV12-3 or TRBV12-4 and J usage is TRBJ2-2; possibly TRBD1 or TRBD2 for D (5 bases each). CDR3 size: 16 residues. Trimming removed 5 bases at V and 0 bases at J, with 13 bases between. In nucleotides, the CDR3 is TGTGCCAGCAGTAGGGACGCGTACGCGAACACCGGGGAGCTGTTTTTT. This gives the protein CASSRDAYANTGELFF.

In this sample, this clonotype turned up many times. The CDR3 loop is CASSLLDEGELNEKLFF. CDR3 coding DNA: TGTGCCAGCAGCCTCCTGGACGAGGGCGAACTAAATGAAAAACTGTTTTTT. The rearrangement links TRBV28 to TRBJ1-4; D gene unclear. The CDR3 runs 17 residues. V lost 6 bases, J lost 5 bases, and 22 bases lay in between. The germline V gene has CDR1 MDHEN and CDR2 SYDVKM.

This clonotype has just a few counts. The CDR3 nucleotides are TGTGCCTGGCGCGCGGCTTGGGACCGCGCAACTAATGAAAAACTGTTTTTT. Translated, it gives CAWRAAWDRATNEKLFF. The chain links TRBV30 to TRBJ1-4; tentatively, D is TRBD1 (5 bases). CDR1 GTSNPN and CDR2 SVGIG come from the germline V gene (reference sequence). This CDR3 comprises 17 residues. Trimming pared 5 bases from V and 0 bases from J, leaving 19 bases between.

In this sample, this clonotype turned up many times. The chain uses TRBV2 and TRBJ2-3, with 10 bases lining up with TRBD2. The germline CDR1 and CDR2 sequences are SNHLY and FYNNEI. CDR3 length equals 15 residues. V trimming: 6 bases; J trimming: 4 bases; junction bases outside the gene matches: 7. CDR3 in amino acids: CASSVEREGPDTQYF. CDR3 in DNA: TGTGCCAGCAGCGTCGAGCGGGAGGGTCCAGATACGCAGTATTTT.

The chain combines TRBV11-2 with TRBJ2-3; D is unclear. Trimming removed 2 bases at V and 3 bases at J, with 9 bases between. Looked up from germline, CDR1 is SGHAT and CDR2 is FQNNGV. The CDR3 is 14 residues long. In DNA, the CDR3 is TGTGCCAGCAGCTTAATCCAACGGACAGATACGCAGTATTTT. Encoded protein: CASSLIQRTDTQYF.

The table lists this clonotype with many counts. The rearrangement uses TRBV29-1 and TRBJ2-1; D might be TRBD2 (5 bases). The length of the CDR3 is 16 residues. Germline V gene sequence: CDR1 SQVTM, CDR2 ANQGSEA. V dropped 1 base and J dropped 0 bases, with 13 bases sitting between them. The CDR3 coding sequence is TGCAGCGTTGAAGGCGGGCTCGACGGCTCCTACAATGAGCAGTTCTTC. Amino acids: CSVEGGLDGSYNEQFF.

This clonotype was counted many times. V gene TRBV25-1 combines with J gene TRBJ1-4; unclear D gene. Per the germline V gene, CDR1 is MGHDK and CDR2 is SYGVNS. V lost 3 bases and J lost 8, with 22 bases in between. The CDR3 runs to 17 residues. DNA of the CDR3: TGTGCCAGCAGTGATCTCCTTCGGACCGAAGCAAGAGAAAAACTGTTTTTT. Translated: CASSDLLRTEAREKLFF.

Ten or more counts support this clonotype. The chain has TRBV6-5 and TRBJ1-1, with TRBD1 matching 7 bases. Per the germline V gene, CDR1 is MNHEY and CDR2 is SVGAGI. The CDR3 has 17 amino acids. V lost 7 bases and J lost 0; bases outside the gene matches: 14. As DNA, the CDR3 is TGTGCCAGCACCCTGCTCCGGGACAGCCGAATGAACACTGAAGCTTTCTTT. Amino acids: CASTLLRDSRMNTEAFF.

This clonotype showed up many times. The chain is built from TRBV4-3 and TRBJ2-3, with 9 bases identical to TRBD2. CDR1 LGHNA and CDR2 YSLEER come from the germline V gene. V shed 0 bases and J 3 bases; nucleotides not matched to a gene: 13. This CDR3 is built from 19 residues. CDR3 nucleotides: TGCGCCAGCAGCCAAGATCCGGCGGGGGGGCCAGATTGGACAGATACGCAGTATTTT. It translates to CASSQDPAGGPDWTDTQYF.

This clonotype occurred many times. The chain combines TRBV10-3 with TRBJ2-6, with D unclear. CDR1 is ENHRY, CDR2 SYGVKD, per germline. Trimming removed 3 bases at V and 1 base at J, with 7 bases between. CDR3 length: 15 amino acids. For the CDR3, the DNA is TGTGCCATCAGTGACCCCGATTCTGGGGCCAACGTCCTGACTTTC. It yields the protein CAISDPDSGANVLTF.

This clonotype was observed many times. The chain uses TRBV28 and TRBJ1-1; D possibly corresponds to TRBD1 (6 bases). The CDR3 is made up of 18 amino acids. V lost 1 base and J 0 bases, leaving 18 bases between the germline ends. Germline values: CDR1 MDHEN, CDR2 SYDVKM. CDR3 DNA sequence: TGTGCCAGCAGTTTATATATAGGGGGGGTGTCGATGAACACTGAAGCTTTCTTT. Translation: CASSLYIGGVSMNTEAFF.